This T cell receptor (beta chain) was identified in a study of blood T cell repertoires in COVID-19. Overall study: COVID-19 samples, acute and convalescent, were from the United States, Italy and Spain. The cDNA or gDNA used as material had been derived from T cells, B-cell-depleted T cells, or PBMCs.

The V and J ends lost 6 bases and 4 bases respectively, with 7 bases between them. Germline V gene sequence: CDR1 LNHDA, CDR2 SQIVND (reference sequence). The CDR3 totals 12 residues. In the source study's methods: How many nucleated cells were present was estimated from reference gene primer amplification. Assay used: immunoSEQ multiplex PCR; TCRdb lists only in-frame clones, some missing. V, J and clone size are those of that table, while D and trimming were read from the DNA. The sample contains about 160,000 clones, over 85% of which appear only once. The receptor was derived from a woman aged 45-60 years with acute or convalescent COVID-19. The source material was peripheral blood. This chain joins TRBV19 and TRBJ2-1; D is undetermined. CDR3 residues: CASRANYNEQFF. CDR3 bases: TGTGCCAGTAGGGCCAATTACAATGAGCAGTTCTTC.